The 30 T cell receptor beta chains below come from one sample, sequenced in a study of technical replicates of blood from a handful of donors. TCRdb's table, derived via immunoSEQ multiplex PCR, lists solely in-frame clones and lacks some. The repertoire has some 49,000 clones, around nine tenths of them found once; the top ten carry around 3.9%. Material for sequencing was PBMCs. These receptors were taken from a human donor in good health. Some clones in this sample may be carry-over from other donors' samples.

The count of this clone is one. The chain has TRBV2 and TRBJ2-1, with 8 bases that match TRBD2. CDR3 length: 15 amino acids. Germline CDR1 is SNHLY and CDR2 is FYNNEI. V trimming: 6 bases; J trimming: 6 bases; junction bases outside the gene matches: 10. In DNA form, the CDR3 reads TGTGCCAGCAGGGGACTTGCGGGGGGACGCAATGAGCAGTTCTTC. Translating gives CASRGLAGGRNEQFF.

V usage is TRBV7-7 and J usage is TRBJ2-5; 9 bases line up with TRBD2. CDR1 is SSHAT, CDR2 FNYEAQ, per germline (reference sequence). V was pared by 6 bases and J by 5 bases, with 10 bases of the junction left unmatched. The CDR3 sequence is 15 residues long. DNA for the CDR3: TGTGCCAGCAGTACCGGGACTAGCCCTAGGGAGACCCAGTACTTC. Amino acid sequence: CASSTGTSPRETQYF.

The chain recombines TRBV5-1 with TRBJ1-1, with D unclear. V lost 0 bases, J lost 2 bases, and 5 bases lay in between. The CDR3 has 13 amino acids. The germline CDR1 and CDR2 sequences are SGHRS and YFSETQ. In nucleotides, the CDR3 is TGCGCCAGCAGCTTGGACATAAACACTGAAGCTTTCTTT. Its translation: CASSLDINTEAFF.

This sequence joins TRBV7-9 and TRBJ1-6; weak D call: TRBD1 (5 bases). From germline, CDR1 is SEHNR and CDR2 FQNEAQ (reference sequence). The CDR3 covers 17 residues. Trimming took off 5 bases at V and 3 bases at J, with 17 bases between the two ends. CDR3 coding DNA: TGTGCCAGCAGCCTTAGGGGATCCCTCAACTATAATTCACCCCTCCACTTT. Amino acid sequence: CASSLRGSLNYNSPLHF.

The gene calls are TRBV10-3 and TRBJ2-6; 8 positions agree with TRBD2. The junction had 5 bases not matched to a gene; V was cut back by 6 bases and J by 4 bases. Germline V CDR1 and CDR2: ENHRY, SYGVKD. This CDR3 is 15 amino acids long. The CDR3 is CAIRRGAEGANVLTF. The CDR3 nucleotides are TGTGCCATCAGGCGGGGGGCGGAAGGGGCCAACGTCCTGACTTTC.

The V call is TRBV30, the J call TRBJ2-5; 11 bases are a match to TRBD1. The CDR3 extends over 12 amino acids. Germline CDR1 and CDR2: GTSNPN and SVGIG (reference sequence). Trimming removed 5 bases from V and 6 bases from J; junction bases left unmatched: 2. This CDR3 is CAWGQGAQTQYF. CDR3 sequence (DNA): TGTGCCTGGGGACAGGGGGCGCAGACCCAGTACTTC.

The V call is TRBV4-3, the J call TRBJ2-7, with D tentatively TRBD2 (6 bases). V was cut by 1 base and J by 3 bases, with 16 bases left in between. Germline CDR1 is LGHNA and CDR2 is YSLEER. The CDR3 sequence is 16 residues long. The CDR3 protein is CASSQARRDSDYEQYF. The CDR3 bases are TGCGCCAGCAGCCAAGCGCGCCGGGACTCAGACTACGAGCAGTACTTC.

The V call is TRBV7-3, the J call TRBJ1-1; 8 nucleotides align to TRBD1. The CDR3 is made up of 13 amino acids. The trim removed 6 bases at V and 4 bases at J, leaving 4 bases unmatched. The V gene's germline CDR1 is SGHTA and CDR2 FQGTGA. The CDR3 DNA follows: TGTGCCAGCAGACTCACAGGGGGCACTGAAGCTTTCTTT. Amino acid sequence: CASRLTGGTEAFF.

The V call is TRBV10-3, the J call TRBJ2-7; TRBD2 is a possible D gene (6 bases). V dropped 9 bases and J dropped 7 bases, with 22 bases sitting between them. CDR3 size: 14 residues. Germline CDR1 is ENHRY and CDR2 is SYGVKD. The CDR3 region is CAISKMVESGEQYF. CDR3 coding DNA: TGTGCCATAAGTAAAATGGTCGAAAGCGGGGAGCAGTACTTC.

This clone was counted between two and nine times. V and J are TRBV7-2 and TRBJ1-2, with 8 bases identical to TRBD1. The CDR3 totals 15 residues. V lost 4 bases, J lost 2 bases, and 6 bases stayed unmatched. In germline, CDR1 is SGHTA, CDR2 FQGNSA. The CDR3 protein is CASSYRDRMNYGYTF. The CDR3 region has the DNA TGTGCCAGCAGCTACCGGGACAGGATGAACTATGGCTACACCTTC.

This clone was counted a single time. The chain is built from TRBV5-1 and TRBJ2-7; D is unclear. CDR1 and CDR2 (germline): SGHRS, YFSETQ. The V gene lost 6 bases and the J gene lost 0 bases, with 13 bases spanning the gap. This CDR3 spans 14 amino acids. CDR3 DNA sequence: TGCGCCAGCACTCGCCCGGAGAGCTCCTACGAGCAGTACTTC. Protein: CASTRPESSYEQYF. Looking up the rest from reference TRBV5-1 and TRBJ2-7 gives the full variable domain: KAGVTQTPRYLIKTRGQQVTLSCSPISGHRSVSWYQQTPGQGLQFLFEYFSETQRNKGNFPGRFSGRQFSNSRSEMNVSTLELGDSALYLCASTRPESSYEQYFGPGTRLTVT.

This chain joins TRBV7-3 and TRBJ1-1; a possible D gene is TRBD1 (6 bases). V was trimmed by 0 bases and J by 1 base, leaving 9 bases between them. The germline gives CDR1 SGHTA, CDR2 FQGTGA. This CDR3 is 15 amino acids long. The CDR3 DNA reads TGTGCCAGCAGCTTAACTAGGGGGGGGAACACTGAAGCTTTCTTT. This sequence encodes CASSLTRGGNTEAFF.

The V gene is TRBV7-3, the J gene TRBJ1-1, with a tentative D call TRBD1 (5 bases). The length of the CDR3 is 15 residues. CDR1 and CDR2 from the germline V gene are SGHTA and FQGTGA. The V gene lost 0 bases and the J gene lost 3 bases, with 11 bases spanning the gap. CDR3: CASSLTGGRDTEAFF. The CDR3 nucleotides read TGTGCCAGCAGCTTAACTGGGGGGAGGGACACTGAAGCTTTCTTT.

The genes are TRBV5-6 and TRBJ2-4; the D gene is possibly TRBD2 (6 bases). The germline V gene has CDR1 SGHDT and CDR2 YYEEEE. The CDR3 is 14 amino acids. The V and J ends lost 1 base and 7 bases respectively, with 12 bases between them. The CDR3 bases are TGTGCCAGCAGCTTGCGGCGGGGCGGGAACATTCAGTACTTC. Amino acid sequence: CASSLRRGGNIQYF. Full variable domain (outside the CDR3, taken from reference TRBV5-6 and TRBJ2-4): DAGVTQSPTHLIKTRGQQVTLRCSPKSGHDTVSWYQQALGQGPQFIFQYYEEEERQRGNFPDRFSGHQFPNYSSELNVNALLLGDSALYLCASSLRRGGNIQYFGAGTRLSVL.

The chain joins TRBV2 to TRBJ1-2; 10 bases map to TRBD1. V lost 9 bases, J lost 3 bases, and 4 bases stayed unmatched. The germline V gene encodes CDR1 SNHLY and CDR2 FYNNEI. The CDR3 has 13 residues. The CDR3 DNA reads TGTGCCAGAGACAGGGGGCGCGACTATGGCTACACCTTC. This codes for CARDRGRDYGYTF.

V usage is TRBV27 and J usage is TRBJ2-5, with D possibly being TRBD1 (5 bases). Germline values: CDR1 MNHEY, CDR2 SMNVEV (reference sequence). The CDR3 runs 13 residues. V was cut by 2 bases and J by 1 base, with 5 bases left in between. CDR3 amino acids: CASSLQGQETQYF. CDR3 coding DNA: TGTGCCAGCAGTTTACAGGGCCAAGAGACCCAGTACTTC.

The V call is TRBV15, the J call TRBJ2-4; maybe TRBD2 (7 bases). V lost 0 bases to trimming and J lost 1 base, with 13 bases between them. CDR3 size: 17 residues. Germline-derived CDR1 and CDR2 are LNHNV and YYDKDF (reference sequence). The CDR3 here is CATSRDRGGGAKNIQYF. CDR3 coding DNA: TGTGCCACCAGCAGAGATCGAGGCGGGGGCGCCAAAAACATTCAGTACTTC.

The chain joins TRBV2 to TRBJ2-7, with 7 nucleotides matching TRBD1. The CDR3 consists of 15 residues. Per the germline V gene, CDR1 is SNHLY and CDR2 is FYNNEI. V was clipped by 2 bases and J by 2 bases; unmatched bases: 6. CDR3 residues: CASSELLGGTYEQYF. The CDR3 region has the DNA TGTGCCAGCAGTGAACTCTTAGGGGGCACCTACGAGCAGTACTTC.

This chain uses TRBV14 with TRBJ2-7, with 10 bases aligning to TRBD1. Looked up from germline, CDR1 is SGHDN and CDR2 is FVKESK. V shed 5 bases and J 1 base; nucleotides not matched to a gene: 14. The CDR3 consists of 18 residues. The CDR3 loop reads CASSSNFGQGDRSYEQYF. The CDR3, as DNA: TGTGCCAGCAGCTCCAACTTCGGACAGGGGGATAGGTCCTACGAGCAGTACTTC.

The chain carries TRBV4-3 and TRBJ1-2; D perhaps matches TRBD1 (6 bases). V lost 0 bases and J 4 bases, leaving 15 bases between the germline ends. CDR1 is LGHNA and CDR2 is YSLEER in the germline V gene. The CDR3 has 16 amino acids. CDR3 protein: CASSQDLSGVRYGYTF. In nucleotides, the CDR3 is TGCGCCAGCAGCCAAGATCTTTCAGGGGTTCGCTATGGCTACACCTTC.

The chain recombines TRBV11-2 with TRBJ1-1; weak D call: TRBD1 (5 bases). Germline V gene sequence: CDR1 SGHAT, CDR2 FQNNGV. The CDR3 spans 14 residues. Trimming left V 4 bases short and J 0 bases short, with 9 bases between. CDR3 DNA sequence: TGTGCCAGCAGCTATGGGGGGTTGAACACTGAAGCTTTCTTT. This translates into CASSYGGLNTEAFF.

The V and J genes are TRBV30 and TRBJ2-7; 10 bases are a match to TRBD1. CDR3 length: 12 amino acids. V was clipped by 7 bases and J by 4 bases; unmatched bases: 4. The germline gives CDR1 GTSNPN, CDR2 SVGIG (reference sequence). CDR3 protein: CASGQGKYEQYF. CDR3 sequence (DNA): TGTGCCTCGGGACAGGGGAAGTACGAGCAGTACTTC.

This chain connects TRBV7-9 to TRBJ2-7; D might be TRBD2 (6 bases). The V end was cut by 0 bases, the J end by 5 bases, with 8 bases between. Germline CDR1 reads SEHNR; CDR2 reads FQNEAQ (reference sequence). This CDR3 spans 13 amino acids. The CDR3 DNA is TGTGCCAGCAGCTTAGCCGGGGGAAACGAGCAGTACTTC. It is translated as CASSLAGGNEQYF.

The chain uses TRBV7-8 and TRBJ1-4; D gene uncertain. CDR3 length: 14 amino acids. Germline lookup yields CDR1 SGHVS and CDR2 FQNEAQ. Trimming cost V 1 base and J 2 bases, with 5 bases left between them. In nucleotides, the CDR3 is TGTGCCAGCAGCTTAGGGAGGACTAATGAAAAACTGTTTTTT. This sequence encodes CASSLGRTNEKLFF.

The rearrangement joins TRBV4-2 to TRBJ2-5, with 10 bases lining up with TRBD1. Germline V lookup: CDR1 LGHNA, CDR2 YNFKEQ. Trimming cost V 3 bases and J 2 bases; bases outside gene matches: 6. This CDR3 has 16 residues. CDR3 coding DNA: TGTGCCAGCAGCCAGGGAGGGACAGGGGCTCAAGAGACCCAGTACTTC. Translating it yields CASSQGGTGAQETQYF.

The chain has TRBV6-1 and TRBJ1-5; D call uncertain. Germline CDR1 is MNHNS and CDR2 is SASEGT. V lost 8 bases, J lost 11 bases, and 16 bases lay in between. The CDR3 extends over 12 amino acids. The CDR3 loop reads CASFSGILAQHF. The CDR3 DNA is TGTGCCAGCTTCTCCGGGATCTTAGCCCAGCATTTT.

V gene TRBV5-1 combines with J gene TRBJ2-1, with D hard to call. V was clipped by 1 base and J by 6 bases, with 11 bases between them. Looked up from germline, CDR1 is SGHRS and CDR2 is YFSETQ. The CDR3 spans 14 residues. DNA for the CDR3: TGCGCCAGCAGCTTGCCGTCAGGTAGCAATGAGCAGTTCTTC. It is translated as CASSLPSGSNEQFF.

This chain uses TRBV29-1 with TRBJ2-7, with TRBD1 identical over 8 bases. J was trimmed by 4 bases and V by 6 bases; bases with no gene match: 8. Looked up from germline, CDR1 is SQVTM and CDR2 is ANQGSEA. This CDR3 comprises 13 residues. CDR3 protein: CSVGRTGSYEQYF. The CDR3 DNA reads TGCAGCGTGGGGAGGACAGGGTCGTACGAGCAGTACTTC.

The DNA of the CDR3 is TGTGCCAGTAGTACGTCCCGGGACAGTAACTATGGCTACACCTTC. Translation: CASSTSRDSNYGYTF. This chain connects TRBV19 to TRBJ1-2; TRBD1 matches at 7 bases. This CDR3 has 15 residues. J lost 1 base, V lost 4 bases, and 6 bases had no gene match. Germline loops: CDR1 LNHDA, CDR2 SQIVND (reference sequence). The whole variable domain, remainder taken from reference TRBV19 and TRBJ1-2, is DGGITQSPKYLFRKEGQNVTLSCEQNLNHDAMYWYRQDPGQGLRLIYYSQIVNDFQKGDIAEGYSVSREKKESFPLTVTSAQKNPTAFYLCASSTSRDSNYGYTFGSGTRLTVV.

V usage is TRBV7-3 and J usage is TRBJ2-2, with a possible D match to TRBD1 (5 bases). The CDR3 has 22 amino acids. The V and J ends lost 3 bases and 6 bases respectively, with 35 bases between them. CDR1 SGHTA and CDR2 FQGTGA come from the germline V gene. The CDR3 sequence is CASSFDRPRTWARELISGELFF. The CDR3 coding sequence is TGTGCCAGCAGCTTCGATCGCCCGCGAACTTGGGCCAGGGAATTGATTTCCGGGGAGCTGTTTTTT.